Following are 32 T cell receptor beta chains from one sample sequenced in a study of identical twins. Each CDR3 protein is one row after TCRdb ran MiXCR on the 5' RACE reads. Found here are about 520,000 distinct CDR3 sequences, approximately 22% of them singletons; the top ten hold about 0.99%. Separately, the same data were catalogued under a study of T cells expressing NK-cell markers.

What was sequenced was CD4+ T cells sorted from blood. The origin of the receptors is a woman aged 18-29 years in good health.

This clonotype was found many times. The rearrangement uses TRBV6-5 and TRBJ2-3; 10 bases align to TRBD2. CDR1 is MNHEY, CDR2 SVGAGI, per germline. CDR3 size: 15 residues. Trimming cost V 2 bases and J 1 base; bases outside gene matches: 0. This CDR3 is CASSYGLAGTDTQYF. The CDR3 DNA follows: TGTGCCAGCAGTTACGGACTAGCGGGCACAGATACGCAGTATTTT.

In its sample, this clonotype was seen a few times. V and J are TRBV27 and TRBJ2-1, with D possibly being TRBD1 or TRBD2 (5 bases each). This CDR3 has 14 amino acids. V shed 6 bases and J shed 9 bases, with 18 bases lying between them. Germline loops: CDR1 MNHEY, CDR2 SMNVEV (reference sequence). In DNA form, the CDR3 reads TGTGCCAGCAGCCGTTGGGACCCAAACACTGAGCAGTTCTTC. This gives the protein CASSRWDPNTEQFF.

This clonotype was detected a few times. The chain recombines TRBV14 with TRBJ2-1; TRBD1 matches 8 bases. The germline CDR1 and CDR2 sequences are SGHDN and FVKESK. The CDR3 extends over 15 amino acids. J lost 3 bases, V lost 1 base, and 2 bases had no gene match. The CDR3 loop reads CASSQAGQVYNEQFF. The CDR3 DNA reads as TGTGCCAGCAGCCAAGCGGGACAGGTCTACAATGAGCAGTTCTTC. Full variable domain (rest looked up from reference TRBV14 and TRBJ2-1): EAGVTQFPSHSVIEKGQTVTLRCDPISGHDNLYWYRRVMGKEIKFLLHFVKESKQDESGMPNNRFLAERTGGTYSTLKVQPAELEDSGVYFCASSQAGQVYNEQFFGPGTRLTVL.

This clonotype was recorded at least ten times. The chain employs TRBV12-3 or TRBV12-4 and TRBJ1-2; TRBD1 aligns across 7 bases. This CDR3 region has 15 residues. With 6 bases clipped from V and 4 bases from J, the junction kept 11 bases outside the gene matches. CDR3 nucleotide sequence: TGTGCCAGCAGCAGAGGGACAGAAGCCATCTATGGCTACACCTTC. This sequence encodes CASSRGTEAIYGYTF.

The V and J genes are TRBV29-1 and TRBJ1-4, with no clear D. The CDR3 sequence is 13 residues long. V was shortened by 0 bases and J by 11 bases, with 13 bases between the two germline ends. The germline CDR1 and CDR2 sequences are SQVTM and ANQGSEA. The CDR3 sequence is CSVEDLEGRKLFF. The CDR3 coding sequence is TGCAGCGTTGAAGATCTGGAGGGTCGGAAACTGTTTTTT.

In this sample, this clonotype turned up a few times. One end of the junction varies from germline; a read error may be responsible. This chain connects TRBV5-1 to TRBJ1-1; 9 positions match TRBD1. Per germline, CDR1 SGHRS and CDR2 YFSETQ. This CDR3 is built from 15 residues. This CDR3 is CASSFVGQGNSEAFF. In nucleotides, the CDR3 is TGCGCCAGCAGCTTCGTGGGACAGGGCAACAGTGAAGCTTTCTTT.

V and J are TRBV12-3 or TRBV12-4 and TRBJ1-2; D perhaps matches TRBD1 (5 bases). The CDR3 is 12 amino acids. The ends were cut back, 8 bases at V and 4 bases at J, with 11 bases in the middle. CDR3 loop: CASRQGSYGYTF. CDR3 DNA sequence: TGTGCCAGCCGGCAGGGATCCTATGGCTACACCTTC.

As to this clonotype: A much larger clonotype is one base distant, so this may be a read error. This chain joins TRBV6-7 and TRBJ1-5; TRBD1 might be the D (5 bases). TRBV6-7 carries the ORF label, with uncertain function. The germline V and J ends were trimmed by 10 bases and 0 bases, with 10 bases remaining between them. The CDR3 covers 13 residues. This chain's CDR3 is CATTRDSNQPQHF. The DNA for the CDR3 is TGTGCCACCACCAGGGATAGCAATCAGCCCCAGCATTTT.

This clonotype was detected a few times. V usage is TRBV20-1 and J usage is TRBJ2-5, with 11 bases fitting TRBD2. Germline-derived CDR1 and CDR2 are DFQATT and SNEGSKA (reference sequence). CDR3 length: 16 amino acids. V dropped 5 bases and J dropped 5; count of bases not matched to a gene: 13. CDR3 in DNA: TGCAGTGCTGGGGGACTAGCGGTTACCCCCCGGGAGACCCAGTACTTC. It is translated as CSAGGLAVTPRETQYF.

As DNA, the CDR3 is TGTGCCAGCAGGTCTAGCGGTCCCTCCTACGAGCAGTACTTC. Its protein product is CASRSSGPSYEQYF. The V call is TRBV6-2 or TRBV6-3, the J call TRBJ2-7; the match to TRBD2 covers 7 bases. Germline assignment: CDR1 MNHEY and CDR2 SVGEGT. Trimming cost V 6 bases and J 0 bases; bases outside gene matches: 5. The CDR3 runs 14 residues.

The chain has TRBV2 and TRBJ2-5, with D perhaps matching TRBD1 (5 bases). The CDR3 covers 15 residues. Trimming took 6 bases from V and 5 from J, leaving 19 bases between them. CDR1 and CDR2 (germline): SNHLY, FYNNEI. The CDR3 sequence is CASRVRQGYLETQYF. The CDR3, as DNA: TGTGCCAGCAGAGTAAGGCAGGGATACTTGGAGACCCAGTACTTC.

In its sample, this clonotype was seen a few times. The rearrangement joins TRBV5-1 to TRBJ1-2, with D hard to call. The CDR3 sequence is 14 residues long. V lost 4 bases, J lost 5 bases, and 15 bases lay in between. CDR1 is SGHRS and CDR2 is YFSETQ in the germline V gene. The CDR3 here is CASSRSTPGYGYTF. In DNA form, the CDR3 reads TGCGCCAGCAGCCGAAGCACCCCGGGATATGGCTACACCTTC.

J is TRBJ1-2 and V is TRBV20-1, with a possible D match to TRBD1 (5 bases). V was pared by 5 bases and J by 7 bases, with 26 bases between. From germline, CDR1 is DFQATT and CDR2 SNEGSKA (reference sequence). The CDR3 length is 16 residues. This CDR3 reads CSAEGKPTVYDFGYTF. The CDR3 DNA is TGCAGTGCTGAGGGGAAACCGACAGTCTATGATTTTGGCTACACCTTC.

This clonotype was seen a handful of times. CDR3 sequence (DNA): TGCAGTGCTCAAGCTTGGGGGTCCTACGAGCAGTACTTC. It is translated as CSAQAWGSYEQYF. This chain uses TRBV20-1 with TRBJ2-7; D could derive from TRBD1 or TRBD2 (5 bases each). The CDR3 is 13 amino acids. Deletions cut 5 bases from V and 1 base from J, with 12 bases between. Germline V gene lookup returns CDR1 DFQATT and CDR2 SNEGSKA (reference sequence).

The chain joins TRBV7-2 to TRBJ1-2; 9 bases agree with TRBD1. This CDR3 region has 16 residues. In germline, CDR1 is SGHTA, CDR2 FQGNSA. The V and J ends lost 5 bases and 4 bases, in that order; junction bases with no gene match: 11. CDR3 sequence reads: CASSLQSWTGAYGYTF. Written as DNA, the CDR3 is TGTGCCAGCAGCCTACAATCCTGGACAGGGGCCTATGGCTACACCTTC.

The chain employs TRBV9 and TRBJ2-7; D not certain. CDR1 and CDR2 (germline): SGDLS, YYNGEE. Trimming took off 0 bases at V and 9 bases at J, with 19 bases between the two ends. The CDR3 sequence is 15 residues long. The CDR3 DNA follows: TGTGCCAGCAGCGTAGATCAGAACACCCCCTTCGGGCAGTACTTC. Protein: CASSVDQNTPFGQYF.

This clonotype was found a few times. The V gene is TRBV6-2 or TRBV6-3, the J gene TRBJ2-3; no firm D call. This CDR3 has 13 amino acids. Germline loops: CDR1 MNHEY, CDR2 SVGEGT. V was shortened by 6 bases and J by 8 bases, with 15 bases between the two germline ends. CDR3 region: CASSTRIPATQYF. The CDR3 coding sequence is TGTGCCAGCAGCACCCGGATCCCTGCTACGCAGTATTTT.

The genes are TRBV7-9 and TRBJ1-1, with D possibly TRBD1 on 6 matching bases. The CDR3 is made up of 13 amino acids. The germline V gene encodes CDR1 SEHNR and CDR2 FQNEAQ (reference sequence). With 10 bases removed from V and 6 bases from J, the gap between germline ends came to 18 bases. The CDR3 sequence: CAIPGGTPPEAFF. The CDR3 DNA is TGTGCCATCCCGGGGGGCACACCTCCTGAAGCTTTCTTT.

The chain employs TRBV27 and TRBJ2-3, with TRBD1 matching over 7 bases. Germline CDR1 MNHEY, CDR2 SMNVEV (reference sequence). The CDR3 covers 15 residues. The V segment lost 8 bases and the J segment 3 bases; nucleotides outside the gene matches: 11. Here the CDR3 reads CASQGVAERTDTQYF. DNA for the CDR3: TGTGCCAGCCAGGGGGTAGCAGAAAGGACAGATACGCAGTATTTT.

This clonotype was counted between two and nine times. CDR3 sequence (DNA): TGTGCCAGCAGTGCGGCGGCTCAATACAATGAGCAGTTCTTC. Protein product: CASSAAAQYNEQFF. The chain has TRBV12-3 or TRBV12-4 and TRBJ2-1; D is uncertain. Trimming stripped 5 bases from V and 4 bases from J, with 12 bases between. CDR3 size: 14 residues.

This clonotype was seen more than once but under ten times. The chain employs TRBV20-1 and TRBJ1-1; D is uncertain. CDR1 is DFQATT, CDR2 SNEGSKA, per germline (reference sequence). V was cut by 6 bases and J by 3 bases, with 8 bases left in between. The CDR3 loop spans 11 amino acids. The CDR3 spells CSARYDTEAFF. CDR3 DNA: TGCAGTGCCCGGTATGACACTGAAGCTTTCTTT.

V is TRBV20-1 and J is TRBJ2-5; no clear D. Germline V gene data show CDR1 as DFQATT and CDR2 as SNEGSKA (reference sequence). Trimming removed 5 bases at V and 2 bases at J, with 9 bases between. CDR3 length: 12 amino acids. The DNA of the CDR3 is TGCAGTGCTTCGGACCCGCAAGAGACCCAGTACTTC. It is translated as CSASDPQETQYF.

CDR3 in DNA: TGTGCCAGCAGCCTAACCGGGACAGGGGTCCTTCAGCCCCAGCATTTT. It translates to CASSLTGTGVLQPQHF. This chain joins TRBV7-2 and TRBJ1-5, with 10 nucleotides matching TRBD1. Germline V gene data show CDR1 as SGHTA and CDR2 as FQGNSA. Trimming removed 5 bases from V and 6 bases from J; junction bases left unmatched: 10. The CDR3 extends over 16 amino acids.

This clonotype has ten or more counts. The chain joins TRBV10-2 to TRBJ2-2, with D tentatively TRBD2 (6 bases). The CDR3 covers 13 residues. Trimming shortened V by 11 bases and J by 7 bases, and 17 bases separated the two germline ends. CDR1 is WSHSY, CDR2 SAAADI, per germline. The CDR3, as DNA: TGCGCCTCCGGCCGGGACTCGTTCGGGGAGCTGTTTTTT. This encodes CASGRDSFGELFF.

The chain employs TRBV20-1 and TRBJ2-1; no clear D. The germline V gene encodes CDR1 DFQATT and CDR2 SNEGSKA (reference sequence). The CDR3 consists of 14 residues. Between the trimmed V and J ends, which lost 3 bases and 0 bases, there was a span of 9 bases. CDR3 sequence (DNA): TGCAGTGCTAGGCCCGCCAACTCCTACAATGAGCAGTTCTTC. This sequence encodes CSARPANSYNEQFF.

This clonotype has just a few counts. This rearrangement joins TRBV7-2 to TRBJ2-3; TRBD2 is a possible D gene (7 bases). This CDR3 comprises 15 residues. V was pared by 5 bases and J by 4 bases, with 16 bases between. From germline, CDR1 is SGHTA and CDR2 FQGNSA. CDR3 region: CASSRRGGTPDTQYF. For the CDR3, the DNA is TGTGCCAGCAGCCGGAGGGGGGGCACCCCAGATACGCAGTATTTT.

V usage is TRBV7-2 and J usage is TRBJ2-5; TRBD2 aligns across 11 bases. The CDR3 sequence is 18 residues long. Germline V lookup: CDR1 SGHTA, CDR2 FQGNSA. The V gene end was trimmed by 5 bases and the J gene end by 1 base; junction bases not matched to a gene: 12. CDR3 bases: TGTGCCAGCAGCCCCCCCCCGGGGACTAGCGGACTCCAAGAGACCCAGTACTTC. It specifies CASSPPPGTSGLQETQYF.

In nucleotides, the CDR3 is TGTGCCAGCAGCTTAGTAATCGAAAGCGAGCAGTACTTC. Its protein product is CASSLVIESEQYF. The chain combines TRBV7-2 with TRBJ2-7; D not certain. Germline values: CDR1 SGHTA, CDR2 FQGNSA. Trimming removed 1 base at V and 6 bases at J, with 10 bases between. The CDR3 covers 13 residues.

The chain recombines TRBV12-3 or TRBV12-4 with TRBJ1-5; tentatively, D is TRBD1 (5 bases). The CDR3 extends over 13 amino acids. V lost 3 bases, J lost 7 bases, and 10 bases lay in between. CDR3 nucleotides: TGTGCCAGCAGTTTGTCGGCAGGGCAGCCCCAGCATTTT. Amino acids: CASSLSAGQPQHF.

This clonotype was seen repeatedly, ten times or more. The chain employs TRBV4-3 and TRBJ2-1; TRBD1 matches 7 bases. The V gene's germline CDR1 is LGHNA and CDR2 YSLEER. CDR3 length equals 14 residues. V trimming: 0 bases; J trimming: 5 bases; junction bases outside the gene matches: 1. CDR3 protein: CASSQETGNNEQFF. The CDR3 DNA sequence: TGCGCCAGCAGCCAAGAGACAGGGAACAATGAGCAGTTCTTC.

This chain joins TRBV12-3 or TRBV12-4 and TRBJ1-1; unclear D gene. V gave up 5 bases and J gave up 0 bases, with 10 bases separating them. This CDR3 region has 14 residues. CDR3 in amino acids: CASSDIFMNTEAFF. Here the CDR3 DNA reads TGTGCCAGCAGTGACATCTTCATGAACACTGAAGCTTTCTTT.

This clonotype was detected ten times or more. The chain recombines TRBV12-3 or TRBV12-4 with TRBJ2-7; D not certain. This CDR3 is 12 amino acids long. V was clipped by 3 bases and J by 6 bases, with 9 bases between them. For the CDR3, the DNA is TGTGCCAGCAGTTTTAGTCCCCTCGAGCAGTACTTC. Its translation is CASSFSPLEQYF.